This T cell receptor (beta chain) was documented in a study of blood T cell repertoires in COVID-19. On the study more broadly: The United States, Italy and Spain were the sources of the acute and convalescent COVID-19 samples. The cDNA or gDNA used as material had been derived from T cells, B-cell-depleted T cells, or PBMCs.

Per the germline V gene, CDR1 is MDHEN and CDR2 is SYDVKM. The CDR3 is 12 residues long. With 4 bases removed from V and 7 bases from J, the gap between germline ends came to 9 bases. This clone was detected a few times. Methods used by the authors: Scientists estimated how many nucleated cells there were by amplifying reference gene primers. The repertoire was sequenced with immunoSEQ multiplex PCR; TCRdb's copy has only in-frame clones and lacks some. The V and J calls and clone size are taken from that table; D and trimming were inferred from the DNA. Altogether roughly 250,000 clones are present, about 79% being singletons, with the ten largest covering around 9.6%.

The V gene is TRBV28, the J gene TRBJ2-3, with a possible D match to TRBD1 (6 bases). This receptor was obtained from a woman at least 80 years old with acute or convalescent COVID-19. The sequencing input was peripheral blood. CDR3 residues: CASSSQGYTQYF. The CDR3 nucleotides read TGTGCCAGCAGTTCCCAGGGGTATACGCAGTATTTT. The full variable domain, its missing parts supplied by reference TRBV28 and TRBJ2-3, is DVKVTQSSRYLVKRTGEKVFLECVQDMDHENMFWYRQDPGLGLRLIYFSYDVKMKEKGDIPEGYSVSREKKERFSLILESASTNQTSMYLCASSSQGYTQYFGPGTRLTVL.